The clone carrying this T cell receptor beta chain appeared many times. Its antigen is currently unknown. The sample belongs to a study of spatial heterogeneity in lung cancer. Study-level background: The library had UMIs, and each TCR and UMI pair averaged more than ten raw reads. General study results and limits: Resection blood, more than follow-up blood, showed ubiquitous expanded tumor TCRs.

The time point: sample taken at primary tumor resection. The study sequenced unsorted whole RNA from tumor, nontumor lung or frozen PBMC. The 72 donors had untreated early-stage non-small cell lung cancer. TCRdb itself ran the 5' RACE reads through MiXCR, one entry per CDR3 protein. Of about 10,000 distinct CDR3 sequences in the sample, roughly 6% were seen once. After removal of 6 bases from V and 3 bases from J, the junction contained 10 bases not matched to a gene. CDR1 and CDR2 from the germline V gene are MNHEY and SVGAGI. CDR3 length equals 15 residues. The source is a male donor with early-stage non-small cell lung cancer. The source material was PBMCs, sampled at surgery. The chain has TRBV6-5 and TRBJ1-2; 7 bases fit TRBD1. CDR3 sequence (DNA): TGTGCCAGCAGCCAGGGGGGCGATCCCTACTATGGCTACACCTTC. Its protein is CASSQGGDPYYGYTF.